The entry that follows covers one T cell receptor beta chain sequence. These data belong to a study of cytomegalovirus exposure and HLA in healthy donors. The PCR employed 60 Vbeta primers together with 13 Jbeta primers. This table comes from immunoSEQ multiplex PCR, and its TCRdb copy is limited to in-frame clones, with some not included. The table records over 65,000 clones, around 80% of them present only once. The CDR3 has 14 amino acids. From germline, CDR1 is MNHNY and CDR2 SVGAGI (reference sequence). This clonotype was obtained from a woman aged 25-40 years in good health and CMV-seronegative. V usage is TRBV6-6 and J usage is TRBJ2-5; D is perhaps TRBD1 (6 bases). The J call may be wrong; the DNA end is better matched by TRBJ2-7. Sample: PBMCs. The CDR3 DNA reads TGTGCCAGCAGTTCCGGGACACCCGCTTACGAGCAGTACTTC. This gives the protein CASSSGTPAYEQYF.